These 18 T cell receptor beta chains originate from one sample sequenced in a study of cytomegalovirus exposure and HLA in healthy donors. PCR employed 60 Vbeta and 13 Jbeta primers. The assay was immunoSEQ multiplex PCR, and TCRdb's table has in-frame clones only and misses some. Among about 200,000 clones listed, roughly 80% were seen once. What was sequenced was PBMCs. All receptors come from a woman in her 30s in good health and CMV-seropositive.

This chain's CDR3 is CATSRVLPRLNTEAFF. CDR3 nucleotide sequence: TGTGCCACCAGCAGAGTACTCCCCAGGTTAAACACTGAAGCTTTCTTT. The rearrangement uses TRBV15 and TRBJ1-1; D is ambiguous. The CDR3 has 16 amino acids. Trimming cost V 1 base and J 2 bases, with 14 bases left between them. The germline gives CDR1 LNHNV, CDR2 YYDKDF (reference sequence).

V and J are TRBV5-4 and TRBJ2-7, with 9 nucleotides matching TRBD1. CDR3 size: 13 residues. Per the germline V gene, CDR1 is SGHNT and CDR2 is YYREEE (reference sequence). J was trimmed by 6 bases and V by 6 bases; bases with no gene match: 7. The CDR3 region has the DNA TGTGCCAGCACTGGGGGACAGGGCGGCGAGCAGTACTTC. Residues: CASTGGQGGEQYF. Together with reference TRBV5-4 and TRBJ2-7, the CDR3 gives the full variable domain: ETGVTQSPTHLIKTRGQQVTLRCSSQSGHNTVSWYQQALGQGPQFIFQYYREEENGRGNFPPRFSGLQFPNYSSELNVNALELDDSALYLCASTGGQGGEQYFGPGTRLTVT.

CDR3 loop: CAISLGQYTGELFF. CDR3 bases: TGTGCCATCAGTCTAGGACAGTACACCGGGGAGCTGTTTTTT. The rearrangement joins TRBV10-3 to TRBJ2-2; D may be TRBD1 (6 bases). The CDR3 sequence is 14 residues long. CDR1 and CDR2 from the germline V gene are ENHRY and SYGVKD. Trimming pared 5 bases from V and 3 bases from J, leaving 10 bases between.

This clone was seen once. This chain connects TRBV15 to TRBJ1-2, with TRBD1 as a possible D gene (6 bases). V shed 4 bases and J shed 7 bases, with 13 bases lying between them. The CDR3 has 13 amino acids. Germline V lookup: CDR1 LNHNV, CDR2 YYDKDF (reference sequence). For the CDR3, the DNA is TGTGCCACCAGCACAGCTGGGGGCTCTGGCTACACCTTC. Translated, it gives CATSTAGGSGYTF.

This clone was seen more than once but under ten times. V gene TRBV29-1 combines with J gene TRBJ2-3; D might be TRBD2 (6 bases). The ends were cut back, 6 bases at V and 8 bases at J, with 24 bases in the middle. The CDR3 loop spans 15 amino acids. The germline CDR1 and CDR2 sequences are SQVTM and ANQGSEA. The CDR3 protein is CSVDSRGVGDLTQYF. The CDR3 DNA reads TGCAGCGTGGATTCACGCGGGGTGGGCGACCTTACGCAGTATTTT.

The CDR3 sequence: CASSHQAGGTNTEAFF. In DNA, the CDR3 is TGCGCCAGCAGCCACCAAGCAGGGGGGACGAACACTGAAGCTTTCTTT. The rearrangement uses TRBV4-3 and TRBJ1-1; TRBD1 agrees at 7 bases. V was pared by 3 bases and J by 1 base, with 8 bases of the junction left unmatched. The germline CDR1 and CDR2 sequences are LGHNA and YSLEER. The CDR3 consists of 16 residues.

The V call is TRBV7-3, the J call TRBJ1-1; perhaps TRBD1 as D (6 bases). The V gene's germline CDR1 is SGHTA and CDR2 FQGTGA. This CDR3 is built from 13 residues. V was trimmed by 3 bases and J by 3 bases, leaving 8 bases between them. As DNA, the CDR3 is TGTGCCAGCAGCTTTTCAGGGGACACTGAAGCTTTCTTT. Protein sequence: CASSFSGDTEAFF.

V gene TRBV13 combines with J gene TRBJ2-4, with D tentatively TRBD2 (6 bases). The length of the CDR3 is 16 residues. V shed 0 bases and J shed 2 bases, with 11 bases lying between them. Germline loops: CDR1 PRHDT, CDR2 FYEKMQ (reference sequence). The CDR3 sequence is CASSLGGGPTKNIQYF. In DNA form, the CDR3 reads TGTGCCAGCAGCTTAGGAGGAGGGCCAACCAAAAACATTCAGTACTTC.

The rearrangement uses TRBV6-5 and TRBJ1-1; 7 positions agree with TRBD1. The CDR3 extends over 14 amino acids. The germline V gene has CDR1 MNHEY and CDR2 SVGAGI. The V segment lost 7 bases and the J segment 1 base; nucleotides outside the gene matches: 6. This CDR3 is CASIPTGRNTEAFF. The CDR3 region has the DNA TGTGCCAGCATTCCGACAGGGAGGAACACTGAAGCTTTCTTT.

In its sample, this clone was seen a few times. The rearrangement joins TRBV27 to TRBJ1-4; 8 nucleotides match TRBD1. Germline V lookup: CDR1 MNHEY, CDR2 SMNVEV (reference sequence). With 6 bases clipped from V and 2 bases from J, the junction kept 2 bases outside the gene matches. This CDR3 is built from 14 residues. The CDR3 sequence is CASSHRGTNEKLFF. The CDR3 DNA follows: TGTGCCAGCAGCCACAGGGGGACTAATGAAAAACTGTTTTTT.

The V call is TRBV7-9, the J call TRBJ2-5; 7 bases align to TRBD1. The V gene's germline CDR1 is SEHNR and CDR2 FQNEAQ (reference sequence). V was pared by 1 base and J by 3 bases, with 2 bases of the junction left unmatched. The CDR3 is made up of 14 amino acids. The CDR3 coding sequence is TGTGCCAGCAGCTTAGGGCAGGGGGAAGAGACCCAGTACTTC. Protein product: CASSLGQGEETQYF.

In DNA, the CDR3 is TGTGCCAGCAGCGTTCCTAGCGGGACTAGCACAGATACGCAGTATTTT. As protein: CASSVPSGTSTDTQYF. This rearrangement joins TRBV9 to TRBJ2-3; 9 nucleotides match TRBD2. The CDR3 consists of 16 residues. Germline-derived CDR1 and CDR2 are SGDLS and YYNGEE. V shed 2 bases and J 0 bases; nucleotides not matched to a gene: 4.

The chain uses TRBV5-6 and TRBJ1-4, with D possibly being TRBD1 (5 bases). Germline V CDR1 and CDR2: SGHDT, YYEEEE. The CDR3 extends over 14 amino acids. Trimming removed 0 bases at V and 8 bases at J, with 11 bases between. The CDR3: CASSLAGGGEKLFF. The CDR3 coding sequence is TGTGCCAGCAGCTTGGCCGGGGGAGGGGAAAAACTGTTTTTT.

V is TRBV5-6 and J is TRBJ2-6; 9 nucleotides line up with TRBD1. The ends lost 4 bases at V and 2 bases at J; junction bases unmatched: 10. Germline V CDR1 and CDR2: SGHDT, YYEEEE. This CDR3 spans 18 amino acids. The CDR3 nucleotides read TGTGCCAGCAGCGTGTCCGGGACAGGGCTTCCTGGGGCCAACGTCCTGACTTTC. It translates to CASSVSGTGLPGANVLTF.

The rearrangement joins TRBV5-4 to TRBJ1-4; possible D gene TRBD1, 6 bases. The CDR3 loop spans 14 amino acids. V was clipped by 0 bases and J by 8 bases, with 11 bases between them. Germline V gives CDR1 SGHNT, CDR2 YYREEE (reference sequence). The CDR3 loop reads CASSLDQGQEKLFF. The CDR3 DNA is TGTGCCAGCAGCTTGGACCAGGGGCAGGAAAAACTGTTTTTT. The full variable domain, completed using reference TRBV5-4 and TRBJ1-4, is ETGVTQSPTHLIKTRGQQVTLRCSSQSGHNTVSWYQQALGQGPQFIFQYYREEENGRGNFPPRFSGLQFPNYSSELNVNALELDDSALYLCASSLDQGQEKLFFGSGTQLSVL.

The chain employs TRBV7-3 and TRBJ2-2; the D gene is possibly TRBD1 (6 bases). Germline V lookup: CDR1 SGHTA, CDR2 FQGTGA. The CDR3 has 15 residues. V dropped 5 bases and J dropped 2 bases, with 12 bases sitting between them. CDR3 loop: CASSPMDRNTGELFF. The CDR3 DNA reads as TGTGCCAGCAGCCCCATGGACAGAAACACCGGGGAGCTGTTTTTT.

The chain employs TRBV25-1 and TRBJ2-3; possibly TRBD2 for D (6 bases). V was pared by 4 bases and J by 1 base, with 18 bases between. Germline CDR1 reads MGHDK; CDR2 reads SYGVNS. This CDR3 region has 17 residues. CDR3 protein: CASSGGWGGPRTDTQYF. The DNA of the CDR3 is TGTGCCAGCAGTGGGGGGTGGGGAGGTCCCCGCACAGATACGCAGTATTTT.

The chain carries TRBV10-3 and TRBJ1-1, with 8 bases fitting TRBD1. Trimming removed 6 bases from V and 4 bases from J; junction bases left unmatched: 4. Germline V CDR1 and CDR2: ENHRY, SYGVKD. The CDR3 is 13 residues long. CDR3 DNA sequence: TGTGCCATCAGAGGACAGGGAAGCACTGAAGCTTTCTTT. Encoded protein: CAIRGQGSTEAFF.